This TCR beta chain was recovered during a study of lymphopenia after photon versus proton radiotherapy. Of note for this clone: The antigen is not known.

Study-level results: Post-nadir diversity loss with photons came from oligoclonal expansion, particularly CD8+ Temra cells. Only patients who died were analyzed for survival; proton advantage is unproven. Under photons, naive T cells and diversity fell while effector/memory populations rose.

TCRdb's copy holds only in-frame clones and misses some; the assay was immunoSEQ multiplex PCR. The sample includes roughly 40,000 clones, about four fifths seen only once; the top ten take around 25%. Germline CDR1 SGHTA, CDR2 FQGNSA. Trimming cost V 6 bases and J 4 bases; bases outside gene matches: 0. CDR3 length: 11 amino acids. This sequence was found in a woman in her 70s with pancreatic cancer. The sequencing here drew on peripheral blood, taken from a patient treated with proton-based radiotherapy. The chain employs TRBV7-2 and TRBJ2-7; 7 bases fit TRBD2. CDR3 amino acids: CASRGGYEQYF. CDR3 coding DNA: TGTGCCAGCAGGGGAGGGTACGAGCAGTACTTC.